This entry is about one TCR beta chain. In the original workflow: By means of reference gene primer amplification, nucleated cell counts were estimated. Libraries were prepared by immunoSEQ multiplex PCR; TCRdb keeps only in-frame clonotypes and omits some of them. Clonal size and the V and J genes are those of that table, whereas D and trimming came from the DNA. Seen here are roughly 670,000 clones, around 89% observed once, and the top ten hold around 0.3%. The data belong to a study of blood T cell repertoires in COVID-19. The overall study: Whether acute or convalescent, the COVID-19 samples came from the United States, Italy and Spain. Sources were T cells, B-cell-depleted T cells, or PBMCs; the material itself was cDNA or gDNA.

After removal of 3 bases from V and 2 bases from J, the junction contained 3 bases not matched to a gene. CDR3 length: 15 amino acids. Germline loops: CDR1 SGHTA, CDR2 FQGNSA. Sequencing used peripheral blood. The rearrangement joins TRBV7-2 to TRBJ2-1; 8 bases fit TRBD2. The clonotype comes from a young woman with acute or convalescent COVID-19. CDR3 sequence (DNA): TGTGCCAGCAGCTTTGGACTAGCTACCTACAATGAGCAGTTCTTC. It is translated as CASSFGLATYNEQFF.